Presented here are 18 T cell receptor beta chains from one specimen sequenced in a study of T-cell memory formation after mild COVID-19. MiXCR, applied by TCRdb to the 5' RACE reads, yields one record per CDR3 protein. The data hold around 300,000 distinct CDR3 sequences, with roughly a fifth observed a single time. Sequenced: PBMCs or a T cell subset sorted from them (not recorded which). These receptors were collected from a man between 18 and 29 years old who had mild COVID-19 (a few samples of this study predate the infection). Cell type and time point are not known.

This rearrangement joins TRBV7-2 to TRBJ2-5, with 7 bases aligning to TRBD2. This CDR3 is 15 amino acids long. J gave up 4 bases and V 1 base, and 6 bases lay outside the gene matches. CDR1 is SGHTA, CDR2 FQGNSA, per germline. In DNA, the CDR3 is TGTGCCAGCAGCTTAGGAAGCGGGGCGGCAGAGACCCAGTACTTC. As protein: CASSLGSGAAETQYF. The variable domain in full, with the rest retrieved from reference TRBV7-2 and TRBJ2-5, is GAGVSQSPSNKVTEKGKDVELRCDPISGHTALYWYRQSLGQGLEFLIYFQGNSAPDKSGLPSDRFSAERTGGSVSTLTIQRTQQEDSAVYLCASSLGSGAAETQYFGPGTRLLVL.

The CDR3 DNA reads as TGCAGTGCTTCCGGGACAGGGCATGGAGAGACCCAGTACTTC. Amino acid sequence: CSASGTGHGETQYF. This chain uses TRBV20-1 with TRBJ2-5; 9 bases are a match to TRBD1. V lost 5 bases and J lost 4; bases outside the gene matches: 8. Germline-derived CDR1 and CDR2 are DFQATT and SNEGSKA (reference sequence). CDR3 length equals 14 residues.

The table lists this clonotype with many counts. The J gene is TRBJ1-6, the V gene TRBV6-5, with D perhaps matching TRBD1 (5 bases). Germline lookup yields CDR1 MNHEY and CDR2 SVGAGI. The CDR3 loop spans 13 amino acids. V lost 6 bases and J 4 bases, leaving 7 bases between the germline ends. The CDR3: CASRWGYNSPLHF. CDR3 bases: TGTGCCAGCAGGTGGGGGTATAATTCACCCCTCCACTTT.

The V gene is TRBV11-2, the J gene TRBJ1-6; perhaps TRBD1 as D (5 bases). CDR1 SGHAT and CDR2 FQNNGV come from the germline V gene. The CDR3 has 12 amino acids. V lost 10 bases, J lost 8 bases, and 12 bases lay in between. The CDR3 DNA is TGTGCCACCCAACGGGGGGATTCACCCCTCCACTTT. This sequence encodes CATQRGDSPLHF. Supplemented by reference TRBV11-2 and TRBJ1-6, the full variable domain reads EAGVAQSPRYKIIEKRQSVAFWCNPISGHATLYWYQQILGQGPKLLIQFQNNGVVDDSQLPKDRFSAERLKGVDSTLKIQPAKLEDSAVYLCATQRGDSPLHFGNGTRLTVT.

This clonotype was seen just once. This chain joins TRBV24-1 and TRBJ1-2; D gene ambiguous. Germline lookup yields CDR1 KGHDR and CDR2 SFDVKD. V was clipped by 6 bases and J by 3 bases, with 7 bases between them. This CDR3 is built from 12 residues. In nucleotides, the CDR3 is TGTGCCACCAGTTCGACGGACTATGGCTACACCTTC. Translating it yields CATSSTDYGYTF.

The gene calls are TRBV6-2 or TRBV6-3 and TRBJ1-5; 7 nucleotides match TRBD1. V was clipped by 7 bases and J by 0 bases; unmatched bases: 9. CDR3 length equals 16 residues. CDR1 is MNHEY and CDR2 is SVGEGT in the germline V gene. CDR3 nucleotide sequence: TGTGCCAGCACCCCCGCCAGGGGGGATAGCAATCAGCCCCAGCATTTT. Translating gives CASTPARGDSNQPQHF.

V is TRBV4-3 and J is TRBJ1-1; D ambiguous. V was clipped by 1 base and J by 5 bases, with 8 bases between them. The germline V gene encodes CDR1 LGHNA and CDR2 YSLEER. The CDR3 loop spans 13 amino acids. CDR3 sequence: CASSQGRITEAFF. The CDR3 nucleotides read TGCGCCAGCAGCCAAGGGCGAATAACTGAAGCTTTCTTT.

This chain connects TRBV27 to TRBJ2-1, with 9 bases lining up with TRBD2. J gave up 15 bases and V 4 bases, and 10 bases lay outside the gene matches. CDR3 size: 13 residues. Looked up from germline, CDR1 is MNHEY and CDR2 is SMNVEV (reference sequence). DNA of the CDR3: TGTGCCAGCAGTTCGACCGGACTAGCGCGCCGGTTCTTC. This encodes CASSSTGLARRFF.

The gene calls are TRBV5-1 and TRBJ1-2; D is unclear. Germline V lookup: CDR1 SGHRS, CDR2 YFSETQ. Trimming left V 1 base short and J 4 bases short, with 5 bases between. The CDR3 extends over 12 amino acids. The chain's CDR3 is CASSLNTYGYTF. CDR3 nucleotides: TGCGCCAGCAGCTTGAACACCTATGGCTACACCTTC.

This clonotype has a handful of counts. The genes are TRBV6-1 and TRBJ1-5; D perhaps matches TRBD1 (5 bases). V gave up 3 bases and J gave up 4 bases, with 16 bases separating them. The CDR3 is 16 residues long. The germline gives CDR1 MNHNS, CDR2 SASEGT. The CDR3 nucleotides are TGTGCCAGCAGTGATTACGGGGCAGCTTCGAATCAGCCCCAGCATTTT. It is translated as CASSDYGAASNQPQHF.

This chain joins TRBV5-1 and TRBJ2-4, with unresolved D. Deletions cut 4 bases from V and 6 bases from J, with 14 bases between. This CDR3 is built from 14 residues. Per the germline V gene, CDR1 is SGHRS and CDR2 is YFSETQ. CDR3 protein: CASSLGRALNIQYF. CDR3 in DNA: TGCGCCAGCAGCCTTGGACGGGCGCTAAACATTCAGTACTTC. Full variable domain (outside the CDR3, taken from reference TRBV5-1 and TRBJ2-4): KAGVTQTPRYLIKTRGQQVTLSCSPISGHRSVSWYQQTPGQGLQFLFEYFSETQRNKGNFPGRFSGRQFSNSRSEMNVSTLELGDSALYLCASSLGRALNIQYFGAGTRLSVL.

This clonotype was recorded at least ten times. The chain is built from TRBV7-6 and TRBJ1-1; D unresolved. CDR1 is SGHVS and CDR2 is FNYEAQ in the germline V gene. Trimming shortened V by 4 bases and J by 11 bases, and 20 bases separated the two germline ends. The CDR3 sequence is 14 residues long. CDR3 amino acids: CASSSTVPPYWAFF. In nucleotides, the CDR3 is TGTGCCAGCAGCTCAACCGTCCCTCCTTATTGGGCTTTCTTT.

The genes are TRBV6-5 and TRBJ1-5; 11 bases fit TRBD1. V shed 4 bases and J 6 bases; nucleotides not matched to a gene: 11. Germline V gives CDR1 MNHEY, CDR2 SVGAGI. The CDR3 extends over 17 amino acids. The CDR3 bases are TGTGCCAGCAGTTCACGACCTCCGGGACAGGGGGTTCAGCCCCAGCATTTT. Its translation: CASSSRPPGQGVQPQHF.

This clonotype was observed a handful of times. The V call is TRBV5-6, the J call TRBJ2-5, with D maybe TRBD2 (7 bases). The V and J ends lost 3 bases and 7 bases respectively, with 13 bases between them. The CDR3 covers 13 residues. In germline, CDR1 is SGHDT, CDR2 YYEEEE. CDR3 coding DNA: TGTGCCAGCAGCTACGGACTAGGGGGGACCCAGTACTTC. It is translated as CASSYGLGGTQYF. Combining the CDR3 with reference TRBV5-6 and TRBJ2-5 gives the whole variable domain DAGVTQSPTHLIKTRGQQVTLRCSPKSGHDTVSWYQQALGQGPQFIFQYYEEEERQRGNFPDRFSGHQFPNYSSELNVNALLLGDSALYLCASSYGLGGTQYFGPGTRLLVL.

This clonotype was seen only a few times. The CDR3, as DNA: TGTGCCACCAGCAGAGATTTGGCACACACTGAAGCTTTCTTT. Translating it yields CATSRDLAHTEAFF. The rearrangement uses TRBV15 and TRBJ1-1; D is uncertain. Germline V lookup: CDR1 LNHNV, CDR2 YYDKDF (reference sequence). The CDR3 totals 14 residues. With 0 bases removed from V and 3 bases from J, the gap between germline ends came to 8 bases. The full variable domain, in which reference TRBV15 and TRBJ1-1 provide the parts outside the CDR3, is DAMVIQNPRYQVTQFGKPVTLSCSQTLNHNVMYWYQQKSSQAPKLLFHYYDKDFNNEADTPDNFQSRRPNTSFCFLDIRSPGLGDTAMYLCATSRDLAHTEAFFGQGTRLTVV.

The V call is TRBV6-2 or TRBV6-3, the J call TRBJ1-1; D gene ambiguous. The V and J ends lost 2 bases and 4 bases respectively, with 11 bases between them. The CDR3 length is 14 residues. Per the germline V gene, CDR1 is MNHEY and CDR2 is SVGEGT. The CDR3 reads CASSYLGSSTEAFF. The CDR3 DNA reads TGTGCCAGCAGTTACCTGGGATCGAGCACTGAAGCTTTCTTT.

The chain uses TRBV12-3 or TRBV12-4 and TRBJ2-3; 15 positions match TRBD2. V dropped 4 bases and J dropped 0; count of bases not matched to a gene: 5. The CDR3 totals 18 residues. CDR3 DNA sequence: TGTGCCAGCAGTTGGACTAGCGGGGGGGTATCTAGCACAGATACGCAGTATTTT. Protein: CASSWTSGGVSSTDTQYF.

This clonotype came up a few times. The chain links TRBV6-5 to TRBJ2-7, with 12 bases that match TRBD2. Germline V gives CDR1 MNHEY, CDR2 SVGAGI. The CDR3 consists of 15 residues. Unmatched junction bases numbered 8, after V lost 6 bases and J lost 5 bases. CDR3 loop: CASRPGLAGRNEQYV. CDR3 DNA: TGTGCCAGCAGACCCGGACTAGCGGGGAGGAACGAGCAGTACGTC.